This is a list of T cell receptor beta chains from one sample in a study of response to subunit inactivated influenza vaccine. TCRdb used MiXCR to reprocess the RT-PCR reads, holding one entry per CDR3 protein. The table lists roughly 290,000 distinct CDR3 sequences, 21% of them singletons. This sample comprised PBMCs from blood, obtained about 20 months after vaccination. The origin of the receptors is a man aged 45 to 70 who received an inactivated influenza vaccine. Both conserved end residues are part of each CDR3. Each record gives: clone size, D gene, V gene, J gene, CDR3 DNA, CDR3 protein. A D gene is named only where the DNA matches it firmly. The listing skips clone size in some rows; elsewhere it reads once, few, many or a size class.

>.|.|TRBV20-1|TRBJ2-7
TGCAGTGCTATAAGGGGGAAAGTGGTAAACTTC
CSAIRGKVVNF
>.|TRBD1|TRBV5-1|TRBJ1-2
TGCGCCAGCAGCCCGGTGGGACAGGATGGCTACACCTTC
CASSPVGQDGYTF
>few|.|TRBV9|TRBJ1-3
TGTGCCAGCAGCGACAACAGGGCCACCCAAAGCTCTGGAAACACCATATATTTT
CASSDNRATQSSGNTIYF
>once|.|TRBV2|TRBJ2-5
TGTGCCAGCACGGAGAGGGTCCGTCGTGGGGAGACCCAGTACTTC
CASTERVRRGETQYF
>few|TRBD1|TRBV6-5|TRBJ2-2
TGTGCCAGCAGTTTCGGACAGGGAAACACCGGGGAGCTGTTTTTT
CASSFGQGNTGELFF
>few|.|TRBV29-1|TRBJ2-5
TGCAGCGTTGAAGAGCTCGCAGGGACGGAGACCCAGTACTTC
CSVEELAGTETQYF
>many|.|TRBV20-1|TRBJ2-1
TGCAGTGCTAGGGACGATCCCTACAATGAGCAGTTCTTC
CSARDDPYNEQFF
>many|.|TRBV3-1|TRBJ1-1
TGTGCCAGCAGCCAAGAAGGTTGGGGTTGGGGTTCCACTGAAGCTTTCTTT
CASSQEGWGWGSTEAFF
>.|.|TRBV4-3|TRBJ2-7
TGCGCCAGCAGCCACGGGGACTCCTCCTACGAGCAGTACTTC
CASSHGDSSYEQYF
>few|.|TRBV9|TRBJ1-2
TGTGCCAGCAGCGTACGCTCTTCCGGGGGCGCTGGCTACACCTTC
CASSVRSSGGAGYTF
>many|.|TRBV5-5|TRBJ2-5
TGTGCCAGCAGCTTGACAGGGTACCAAGAGACCCAGTACTTC
CASSLTGYQETQYF
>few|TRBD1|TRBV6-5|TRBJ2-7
TGTGCCAGCAGTTACGGGACAGGGGGAGTCGAGCAGTACTTC
CASSYGTGGVEQYF
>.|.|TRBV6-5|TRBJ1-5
TGTGCCAGCAGTTACGGTCCGGGCAATCAGCCCCAGCATTTT
CASSYGPGNQPQHF
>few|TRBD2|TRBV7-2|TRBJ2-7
TGTGCCAGCAGATTAAGCGGGGGGGATGTGAACGAGCAGTACTTC
CASRLSGGDVNEQYF
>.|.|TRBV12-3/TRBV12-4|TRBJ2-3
TGTGCCAGCAGTGGCAGCCCAGATACGCAGTATTTT
CASSGSPDTQYF
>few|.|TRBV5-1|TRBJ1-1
TGCGCCAGCAGCCTTACCGGGCCCCAAAGGACTGAAGCTTTCTTT
CASSLTGPQRTEAFF
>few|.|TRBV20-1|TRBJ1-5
TGCAGTGCTAGAGACAGTTATAGCAATCAGCCCCAGCATTTT
CSARDSYSNQPQHF
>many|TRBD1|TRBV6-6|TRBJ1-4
TGTGCCAGCGGGACAGGGAATGAAAAACTGTTTTTT
CASGTGNEKLFF
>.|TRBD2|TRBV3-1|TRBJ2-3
TGTGCCAGCAGCCCTCGGACTAGCCCTACAGATACGCAGTATTTT
CASSPRTSPTDTQYF
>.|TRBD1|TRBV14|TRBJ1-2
TGTGCCAGCAGCCAAGATTTGGGACAGAACTATTGCTACACCTTC
CASSQDLGQNYCYTF
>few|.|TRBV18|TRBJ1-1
TGTGCCAGCTCACACGGGCTGAACACTGAAGCTTTCTTT
CASSHGLNTEAFF
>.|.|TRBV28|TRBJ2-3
TGTGCCAGCAGCCCACTCTCCCCCGTGCTAAGCACAGATACGCAGTATTTT
CASSPLSPVLSTDTQYF
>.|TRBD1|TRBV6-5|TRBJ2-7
TGTGCCACCGGGGACAGGGCAGACGAGCAGTACTTC
CATGDRADEQYF
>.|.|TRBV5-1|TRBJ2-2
TGCGCCAGCAGCTTGGGCTGGCCGGAGGAGCTGTTTTTT
CASSLGWPEELFF
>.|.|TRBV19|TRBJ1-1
TGTGCCAGTAGTATCATAGGCAGGGTCGACACTGAAGCTTTCTTT
CASSIIGRVDTEAFF
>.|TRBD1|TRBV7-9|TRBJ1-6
TGTGCCAGCAGCTTTGGTGGGTTGGGGACAGGGGTTTCACCCCTCCACTTT
CASSFGGLGTGVSPLHF
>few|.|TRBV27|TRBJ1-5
TGTGCCAGCAGTTGGACAGCACATCAGCCCCAGCATTTT
CASSWTAHQPQHF